Each of the 28 T cell receptor beta chains below was sequenced from the same sample in a study of vaccination and CD4 T cells after COVID-19. Scientists ran DNA taken from cultured CD4+ T cells through the Oncomine TCR Beta short-read assay for sequencing. One entry per CDR3 protein, called by TCRdb with MiXCR from the PCR reads. The table records 3,500 to 5,000 distinct CDR3 sequences, roughly 65% of them present only once. For these TCRs, the target antigens are not known. As to treatment: roughly 11-day PBMC culture with coronavirus spike peptide pools or control peptides (ViraFEST assay). CD4+ T cells of the unexposed donor were collected before the COVID-19 pandemic (2011-2018). The sequenced sample was CD4+ T cells from blood, cultured in vitro. The receptors shown here come from a human donor in good health.

The CDR3 reads CASSSTLRRLDRGEGYGYTF. CDR3 nucleotides: TGTGCCAGCAGTTCAACCCTTCGAAGACTGGACAGGGGCGAGGGCTATGGCTACACCTTC. This chain links TRBV28 with TRBJ1-2, with TRBD1 matching 9 bases. The trim removed 4 bases at V and 4 bases at J, leaving 22 bases unmatched. CDR3 length: 20 amino acids. From germline, CDR1 is MDHEN and CDR2 SYDVKM.

The chain has TRBV20-1 and TRBJ1-5; D is unresolved. The ends were cut back, 0 bases at V and 0 bases at J, with 12 bases in the middle. The V gene's germline CDR1 is DFQATT and CDR2 SNEGSKA (reference sequence). The CDR3 length is 16 residues. The CDR3 DNA sequence: TGCAGTGCTAGAGATACAAGCAGATATAGCAATCAGCCCCAGCATTTT. It is translated as CSARDTSRYSNQPQHF.

This clonotype has a handful of counts. This chain links TRBV20-1 with TRBJ2-7, with D possibly matching TRBD2 (5 bases). This CDR3 has 17 amino acids. Germline CDR1 is DFQATT and CDR2 is SNEGSKA (reference sequence). Trimming removed 0 bases from V and 1 base from J, with 19 bases in between. Written as DNA, the CDR3 is TGCAGTGCTAGAGATCGAAGTGGGAGTACTTCTTCCTACGAGCAGTACTTC. Its protein product is CSARDRSGSTSSYEQYF.

The genes are TRBV9 and TRBJ1-2, with TRBD1 matching 8 bases. The germline CDR1 and CDR2 sequences are SGDLS and YYNGEE. This CDR3 has 20 amino acids. Trimming removed 6 bases from V and 0 bases from J; junction bases left unmatched: 22. The CDR3: CASTDQSRGRAANPNYGYTF. In DNA, the CDR3 is TGTGCCAGCACCGATCAATCCAGGGGGCGAGCTGCGAACCCTAACTATGGCTACACCTTC. The whole variable domain, remainder taken from reference TRBV9 and TRBJ1-2, is DSGVTQTPKHLITATGQRVTLRCSPRSGDLSVYWYQQSLDQGLQFLIQYYNGEERAKGNILERFSAQQFPDLHSELNLSSLELGDSALYFCASTDQSRGRAANPNYGYTFGSGTRLTVV.

This clonotype was observed a single time. The chain couples TRBV6-2 or TRBV6-3 to TRBJ2-7; D is ambiguous. The CDR3 has 14 amino acids. The germline V and J ends were trimmed by 3 bases and 5 bases, with 14 bases remaining between them. Germline loops: CDR1 MNHEY, CDR2 SVGEGT. The CDR3: CASSYQPSRDEQYF. The CDR3 bases are TGTGCCAGCAGTTATCAGCCCTCCCGCGACGAGCAGTACTTC.

A note on this clonotype: An end of the junction differs from the germline gene, which may be a read error. The chain joins TRBV6-1 to TRBJ2-7; D perhaps matches TRBD1 (5 bases). CDR3 size: 12 residues. CDR1 and CDR2 from the germline V gene are MNHNS and SASEGT. CDR3 sequence: CVSSGAFKEQYF. In nucleotides, the CDR3 is TGTGTCAGCAGTGGGGCTTTTAAAGAGCAGTACTTC.

This clonotype was counted between two and nine times. V usage is TRBV7-8 and J usage is TRBJ1-5; D is undetermined. The CDR3 covers 12 residues. Per the germline V gene, CDR1 is SGHVS and CDR2 is FQNEAQ. Trimming took 2 bases from V and 5 from J, leaving 4 bases between them. CDR3 residues: CASSLNYQPQHF. As DNA, the CDR3 is TGTGCCAGCAGCTTAAACTATCAGCCCCAGCATTTT.

The V call is TRBV27, the J call TRBJ2-2, with D perhaps TRBD1 or TRBD2 (5 bases each). CDR3 size: 11 residues. V was cut by 7 bases and J by 7 bases, with 7 bases left in between. Germline CDR1 MNHEY, CDR2 SMNVEV (reference sequence). CDR3 region: CASTRGGELFF. The CDR3 bases are TGTGCCAGCACGAGGGGCGGGGAGCTGTTTTTT.

Only a few counts were recorded for this clonotype. V usage is TRBV20-1 and J usage is TRBJ2-2; 11 bases are a match to TRBD2. The germline V gene has CDR1 DFQATT and CDR2 SNEGSKA (reference sequence). V lost 6 bases and J lost 4; bases outside the gene matches: 7. The CDR3 contains 15 residues. CDR3 sequence reads: CSASSGGVGTGELFF. In DNA form, the CDR3 reads TGCAGTGCCAGTAGCGGGGGGGTTGGCACCGGGGAGCTGTTTTTT.

The chain employs TRBV7-9 and TRBJ2-7; D gene uncertain. The CDR3 runs to 11 residues. Germline V lookup: CDR1 SEHNR, CDR2 FQNEAQ (reference sequence). V was pared by 5 bases and J by 1 base, with 3 bases between. The chain's CDR3 is CASSRSYEQYF. Here the CDR3 DNA reads TGTGCCAGCAGCCGTTCCTACGAGCAGTACTTC.

This chain uses TRBV19 with TRBJ1-6, with a tentative D call TRBD1 (6 bases). Trimming pared 3 bases from V and 6 bases from J, leaving 9 bases between. Germline assignment: CDR1 LNHDA and CDR2 SQIVND (reference sequence). This CDR3 has 14 amino acids. The CDR3 DNA follows: TGTGCCAGTAGTATGCAGGGGAGTAATTCACCCCTCCACTTT. Translated, it gives CASSMQGSNSPLHF.

V and J are TRBV10-3 and TRBJ2-3, with 7 bases aligning to TRBD1. V trimming: 6 bases; J trimming: 6 bases; junction bases outside the gene matches: 9. CDR3 length: 14 residues. Germline-derived CDR1 and CDR2 are ENHRY and SYGVKD. The CDR3 is CAISLDRQEDTQYF. DNA for the CDR3: TGTGCCATCAGCTTGGACAGGCAAGAGGATACGCAGTATTTT.

In its sample, this clonotype was seen a few times. This chain uses TRBV19 with TRBJ2-2, with D hard to call. In germline, CDR1 is LNHDA, CDR2 SQIVND (reference sequence). CDR3 size: 14 residues. V was cut by 5 bases and J by 7 bases, with 14 bases left in between. The CDR3 protein is CASSLRQWLGELFF. CDR3 bases: TGTGCCAGTAGTCTCCGACAATGGCTCGGGGAGCTGTTTTTT.

The gene calls are TRBV6-1 and TRBJ2-1; D not certain. Germline V lookup: CDR1 MNHNS, CDR2 SASEGT. This CDR3 is 11 amino acids long. V was cut by 1 base and J by 13 bases, with 8 bases left in between. CDR3 residues: CASSEGLPQFF. In DNA form, the CDR3 reads TGTGCCAGCAGTGAAGGTCTCCCTCAGTTCTTC.

This clonotype was recorded a few times. The chain is built from TRBV30 and TRBJ1-5; 7 bases are shared with TRBD1. The CDR3 spans 14 residues. The germline CDR1 and CDR2 sequences are GTSNPN and SVGIG (reference sequence). With V trimmed by 1 base and J by 4 bases, 4 bases remained unmatched. The CDR3, as DNA: TGTGCCTGGAGTGAGGGACAGATGAATCAGCCCCAGCATTTT. Its translation: CAWSEGQMNQPQHF.

This clonotype occurred once. The rearrangement links TRBV5-6 to TRBJ1-5, with D tentatively TRBD1 (6 bases). The CDR3 runs 15 residues. Germline assignment: CDR1 SGHDT and CDR2 YYEEEE. V was clipped by 1 base and J by 5 bases, with 13 bases between them. The CDR3 reads CASSLRQGKDQPQHF. CDR3 in DNA: TGTGCCAGCAGCTTGAGGCAGGGGAAAGATCAGCCCCAGCATTTT. Drawing the rest from reference TRBV5-6 and TRBJ1-5, the complete variable domain is DAGVTQSPTHLIKTRGQQVTLRCSPKSGHDTVSWYQQALGQGPQFIFQYYEEEERQRGNFPDRFSGHQFPNYSSELNVNALLLGDSALYLCASSLRQGKDQPQHFGDGTRLSIL.

This clonotype has a handful of counts. The chain recombines TRBV7-2 with TRBJ2-2; D not certain. V lost 3 bases and J 4 bases, leaving 6 bases between the germline ends. This CDR3 region has 13 residues. Germline CDR1 SGHTA, CDR2 FQGNSA. The CDR3 DNA is TGTGCCAGCAGCTTTTCTCCCACCGGGGAGCTGTTTTTT. It translates to CASSFSPTGELFF.

The chain combines TRBV24-1 with TRBJ1-2; D is perhaps TRBD1 (6 bases). Trimming removed 4 bases at V and 8 bases at J, with 16 bases between. CDR1 and CDR2 from the germline V gene are KGHDR and SFDVKD. The CDR3 is 14 amino acids. The CDR3 DNA sequence: TGTGCCACCAGTGAGGGCCGGGACAATGAGGGCTACACCTTC. Its protein is CATSEGRDNEGYTF.

This chain uses TRBV7-2 with TRBJ1-4; 8 bases are a match to TRBD1. From germline, CDR1 is SGHTA and CDR2 FQGNSA. J lost 7 bases, V lost 4 bases, and 8 bases had no gene match. The CDR3 runs to 15 residues. DNA for the CDR3: TGTGCCAGCAGCTCAACAGGGGGTTTTAGTGAAAAACTGTTTTTT. Its translation: CASSSTGGFSEKLFF. The complete variable domain, with remaining parts taken from reference TRBV7-2 and TRBJ1-4, reads GAGVSQSPSNKVTEKGKDVELRCDPISGHTALYWYRQSLGQGLEFLIYFQGNSAPDKSGLPSDRFSAERTGGSVSTLTIQRTQQEDSAVYLCASSSTGGFSEKLFFGSGTQLSVL.

The sample holds a few counts of this clonotype. The V call is TRBV7-9, the J call TRBJ1-6; D not resolved. CDR1 and CDR2 (germline): SEHNR, FQNEAQ (reference sequence). Trimming removed 0 bases from V and 3 bases from J, with 15 bases in between. The CDR3 runs to 18 residues. CDR3 region: CASSLAGKTDNYNSPLHF. The CDR3 DNA sequence: TGTGCCAGCAGCTTAGCTGGGAAAACAGATAACTATAATTCACCCCTCCACTTT.

The chain links TRBV27 to TRBJ2-3; 10 positions match TRBD1. CDR3 length: 16 amino acids. The junction had 6 bases not matched to a gene; V was cut back by 5 bases and J by 1 base. Germline CDR1 and CDR2: MNHEY and SMNVEV (reference sequence). DNA of the CDR3: TGTGCCAGCAGTCAAGGGACAGGGGCTCGCACAGATACGCAGTATTTT. Its protein product is CASSQGTGARTDTQYF.

This clonotype was found a few times. The rearrangement links TRBV7-6 to TRBJ1-1; D is possibly TRBD1 (5 bases). Germline-derived CDR1 and CDR2 are SGHVS and FNYEAQ. Deletions cut 5 bases from V and 1 base from J, with 8 bases between. The length of the CDR3 is 13 residues. The CDR3 here is CASSVGQNTEAFF. CDR3 in DNA: TGTGCCAGCAGCGTCGGACAGAACACTGAAGCTTTCTTT.

To note about this clonotype: An end of the junction differs from the germline gene, which may be a read error. The J gene is TRBJ1-2, the V gene TRBV7-2; weak D call: TRBD1 (5 bases). Germline lookup yields CDR1 SGHTA and CDR2 FQGNSA. The CDR3 consists of 12 residues. CDR3 region: CASSLRGYSYTF. The DNA for the CDR3 is TGTGCCAGCAGCTTAAGGGGCTATAGCTACACCTTC.

This clonotype was found once. This chain connects TRBV19 to TRBJ1-1; TRBD1 might be the D (5 bases). V lost 6 bases to trimming and J lost 4 bases, with 12 bases between them. This CDR3 is built from 13 residues. Germline values: CDR1 LNHDA, CDR2 SQIVND (reference sequence). CDR3 in amino acids: CASSQGYGTEAFF. DNA for the CDR3: TGTGCCAGTAGCCAGGGTTACGGCACTGAAGCTTTCTTT.

The chain employs TRBV12-3 or TRBV12-4 and TRBJ1-6; perhaps TRBD1 as D (5 bases). V was clipped by 6 bases and J by 9 bases, with 12 bases between them. This CDR3 has 13 amino acids. This CDR3 reads CASSPGLPSPLHF. The CDR3 nucleotides are TGTGCCAGCAGCCCGGGACTGCCTTCACCCCTCCACTTT.

J is TRBJ1-3 and V is TRBV6-1; D is unresolved. This CDR3 has 16 residues. Trimming shortened V by 8 bases and J by 1 base, and 18 bases separated the two germline ends. Germline V lookup: CDR1 MNHNS, CDR2 SASEGT. In DNA form, the CDR3 reads TGTGCCAGCCCGATAGACCCCTACTCTTCTGGAAACACCATATATTTT. This codes for CASPIDPYSSGNTIYF.

This clonotype has just a few counts. The V gene is TRBV6-5, the J gene TRBJ1-2; D gene uncertain. The CDR3 spans 16 residues. The germline V and J ends were trimmed by 0 bases and 6 bases, with 17 bases remaining between them. Germline assignment: CDR1 MNHEY and CDR2 SVGAGI. The CDR3 loop reads CASSYSIFSTAHGYTF. DNA for the CDR3: TGTGCCAGCAGTTACTCGATCTTCTCAACCGCACATGGCTACACCTTC.

The V and J genes are TRBV25-1 and TRBJ2-6; the D gene is possibly TRBD1 (6 bases). The CDR3 runs to 15 residues. Germline lookup yields CDR1 MGHDK and CDR2 SYGVNS. V lost 3 bases, J lost 2 bases, and 8 bases lay in between. As DNA, the CDR3 is TGTGCCAGCAGTGATCACAGGGCTGGGGCCAACGTCCTGACTTTC. As protein: CASSDHRAGANVLTF.